This TCR beta chain was profiled in a study of beta chain features in type 1 diabetes. This CDR3 region has 11 residues. V lost 0 bases, J lost 12 bases, and 0 bases stayed unmatched. CDR1 is SGHRS and CDR2 is YFSETQ in the germline V gene. This clone occurred a few times. Sequenced material consisted of expressed TCRB transcripts (all of the isolated RNA was reverse transcribed). The method was immunoSEQ multiplex PCR; TCRdb's version includes in-frame clones alone and lacks a portion of them. The data contain about 900,000 clones, roughly 15% of them singletons. The source material was naive CD4+ T cells from blood. This receptor was taken from a woman aged 18 to 35 in good health. The rearrangement uses TRBV5-1 and TRBJ2-1, with 7 bases aligning to TRBD1. CDR3 DNA sequence: TGCGCCAGCAGCTTGGAGGGGGCGCAGTTCTTC. This gives the protein CASSLEGAQFF.